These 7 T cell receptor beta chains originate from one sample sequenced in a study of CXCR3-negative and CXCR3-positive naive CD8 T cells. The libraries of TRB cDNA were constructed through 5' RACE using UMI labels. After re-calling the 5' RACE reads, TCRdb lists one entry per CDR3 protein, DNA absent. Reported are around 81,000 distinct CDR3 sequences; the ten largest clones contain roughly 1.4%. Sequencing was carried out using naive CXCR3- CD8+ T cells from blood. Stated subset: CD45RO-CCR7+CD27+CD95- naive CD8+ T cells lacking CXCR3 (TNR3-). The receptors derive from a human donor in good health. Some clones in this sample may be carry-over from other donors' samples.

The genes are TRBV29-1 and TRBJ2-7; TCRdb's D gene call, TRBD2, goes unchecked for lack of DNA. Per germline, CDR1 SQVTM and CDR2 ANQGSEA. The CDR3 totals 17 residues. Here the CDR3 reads CSVEDGAVAGGSYEQYF.

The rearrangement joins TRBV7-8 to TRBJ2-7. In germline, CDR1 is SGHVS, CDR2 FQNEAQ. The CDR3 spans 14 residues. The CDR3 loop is CASSPHDKLYEQYF. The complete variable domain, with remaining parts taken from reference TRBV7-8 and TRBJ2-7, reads GAGVSQSPRYKVAKRGQDVALRCDPISGHVSLFWYQQALGQGPEFLTYFQNEAQLDKSGLPSDRFFAERPEGSVSTLKIQRTQQEDSAVYLCASSPHDKLYEQYFGPGTRLTVT.

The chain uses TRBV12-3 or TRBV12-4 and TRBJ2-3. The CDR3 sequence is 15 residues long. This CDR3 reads CASSFDEGSTDTQYF.

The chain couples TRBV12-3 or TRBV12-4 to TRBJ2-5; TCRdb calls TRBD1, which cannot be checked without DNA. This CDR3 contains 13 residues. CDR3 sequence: CASSSGPQETQYF.

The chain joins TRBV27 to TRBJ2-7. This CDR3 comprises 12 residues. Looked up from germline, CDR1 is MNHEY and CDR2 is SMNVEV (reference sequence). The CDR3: CASGGGYYEQYF.

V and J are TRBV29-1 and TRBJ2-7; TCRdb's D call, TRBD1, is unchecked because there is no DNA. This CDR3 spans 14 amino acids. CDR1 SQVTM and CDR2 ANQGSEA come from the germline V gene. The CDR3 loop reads CSVPIGTGGSEQYF.

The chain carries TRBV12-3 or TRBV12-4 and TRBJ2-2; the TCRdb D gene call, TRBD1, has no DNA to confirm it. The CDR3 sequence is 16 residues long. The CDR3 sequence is CASTFTTTGTTGELFF.